This record looks at one T cell receptor (beta chain) sequence and its context. The data derive from a study of blood T cell repertoires in COVID-19. The wider study: The United States, Italy and Spain were the sources of the acute and convalescent COVID-19 samples.

This table comes from immunoSEQ multiplex PCR, and its TCRdb copy is limited to in-frame clones, with some not included. The data contain around 130,000 clones, 65% to 85% of them singletons. In germline, CDR1 is SGHTA, CDR2 FQGNSA. The CDR3 length is 15 residues. Trimming removed 5 bases at V and 3 bases at J, with 17 bases between. This sequence joins TRBV7-2 and TRBJ2-7; D might be TRBD1 (5 bases). This TCR was sampled from a woman aged 80 or over with acute or convalescent COVID-19. Sequencing was done on a sample of peripheral blood. CDR3 in amino acids: CASSAQQGMNYEQYF. The CDR3 DNA reads as TGTGCCAGCAGCGCTCAGCAGGGAATGAACTACGAGCAGTACTTC.